These T cell receptor beta chains were read from a single sample in a study of blood T cell repertoires in COVID-19. Sequenced by immunoSEQ multiplex PCR; TCRdb stores in-frame clones only, minus some. The repertoire holds under 300,000 clones, with about four fifths as singletons. Sequencing used peripheral blood. The receptors were sampled from a woman in her thirties or forties who had recovered from COVID-19. The CDR3 runs from the conserved cysteine through the conserved F or W. Fields, in order: J gene, CDR3 length, D gene, clone size, V gene, CDR3 protein, CDR3 DNA. A D gene is named only where the DNA matches it firmly. Clone size appears in some rows only: once, few, many, or a class for an expanded clone.

TRBJ1-2,17,TRBD1,few,TRBV5-1,CASSSLIGQGTDYGYTF,TGCGCCAGCAGCTCGCTGATAGGACAGGGGACTGACTATGGCTACACCTTC
TRBJ2-3,14,.,once,TRBV5-4,CASSRDTSTDTQYF,TGTGCCAGCAGTAGGGACACTAGCACAGATACGCAGTATTTT
TRBJ2-7,13,TRBD1,.,TRBV2,CASKGTGSYEQYF,TGTGCCAGCAAGGGGACAGGGTCCTACGAGCAGTACTTC
TRBJ2-2,15,.,few,TRBV5-1,CASSLFPTTGGELFF,TGCGCCAGCAGCTTGTTCCCTACCACGGGCGGGGAGCTGTTTTTT
TRBJ1-1,13,.,.,TRBV2,CASLLDKNTEAFF,TGTGCCAGTCTGTTAGACAAGAACACTGAAGCTTTCTTT
TRBJ1-3,15,.,.,TRBV28,CASSLELNLGNTIYF,TGTGCCAGCAGTTTGGAGCTGAACCTTGGAAACACCATATATTTT
TRBJ2-1,13,.,.,TRBV25-1,CASSGGGGNEQFF,TGTGCCAGCAGTGGGGGAGGGGGCAATGAGCAGTTCTTC
TRBJ1-3,15,TRBD1,.,TRBV7-2,CASSKRTGLGNTIYF,TGTGCCAGCAGCAAAAGGACAGGGCTTGGAAACACCATATATTTT
TRBJ1-4,13,.,.,TRBV28,CASSTPTNEKLFF,TGTGCCAGCAGTACTCCAACTAATGAAAAACTGTTTTTT
TRBJ2-1,15,.,.,TRBV21-1,CASSNRTEPHNEQFF,TGTGCCAGCAGCAACCGGACAGAACCCCACAATGAGCAGTTCTTC
TRBJ1-2,14,TRBD1,.,TRBV28,CASSPQPGQPGYTF,TGTGCCAGCAGTCCACAACCGGGACAGCCTGGCTACACCTTC
TRBJ1-4,13,.,many,TRBV13,CASSLGRKEKLFF,TGTGCCAGCAGCTTAGGGCGGAAAGAAAAACTGTTTTTT
TRBJ1-6,15,.,.,TRBV6-2/TRBV6-3,CASSRPAGRNSPLHF,TGTGCCAGCAGTCGTCCCGCGGGGCGCAATTCACCCCTCCACTTT
TRBJ1-5,15,TRBD1,.,TRBV28,CASNAGQGRSQPQHF,TGTGCCAGCAACGCGGGACAGGGAAGAAGTCAGCCCCAGCATTTT
TRBJ2-2,18,TRBD1,.,TRBV4-1,CASSLTGGEYRNTGELFF,TGCGCCAGCAGCCTGACAGGGGGGGAATATAGGAACACCGGGGAGCTGTTTTTT
TRBJ1-1,14,.,.,TRBV6-5,CASSTEGTNTEAFF,TGTGCCAGCAGTACCGAGGGCACTAACACTGAAGCTTTCTTT
TRBJ2-7,13,.,.,TRBV4-1,CASSHPSGYEQYF,TGCGCCAGCAGCCACCCAAGCGGATACGAGCAGTACTTC
TRBJ2-2,16,.,.,TRBV9,CASSVVAGLGTGELFF,TGTGCCAGCAGCGTAGTGGCAGGGTTGGGCACCGGGGAGCTGTTTTTT
TRBJ2-7,15,TRBD1,once,TRBV6-5,CASSQEYRGPYEQYF,TGTGCCAGCAGCCAGGAGTACAGGGGCCCCTACGAGCAGTACTTC
TRBJ1-4,15,TRBD1,.,TRBV11-2,CASSLRTGVNEKLFF,TGTGCCAGCAGCCTACGGACAGGGGTTAATGAAAAACTGTTTTTT